This T cell receptor beta chain was recorded in a study of a mutant IDH1 vaccine in newly diagnosed glioma. Whole-study context: Those enrolled had earlier been treated with radiotherapy, temozolomide, or both, mostly both. General study findings and limits: Shifts in the top peripheral T cell clonotypes seemed unrelated to pseudoprogression.

For this clone: Its target is not known.

Sample time point: week 5, during vaccination. The investigators gave 300 ug of mutant IDH1 20-mer peptide in each vaccine dose, together with topical imiquimod. Produced via immunoSEQ multiplex PCR; TCRdb's table is partial and in-frame only. Counted here are around 36,000 clones, approximately 89% occurring once; the ten biggest clones make up around 3%. The germline gives CDR1 LGHNA, CDR2 YSLEER. Trimming left V 1 base short and J 8 bases short, with 11 bases between. This CDR3 is built from 14 residues. The TCR was taken from a man in his fifties with glioma. The V call is TRBV4-3, the J call TRBJ1-4, with D perhaps matching TRBD1 (5 bases). Sequencing was performed on PBMCs, taken from a glioma patient whose treatment included an IDH1 peptide vaccine. CDR3 region: CASSQAGSGEKLFF. The CDR3, as DNA: TGCGCCAGCAGCCAAGCAGGGTCGGGAGAAAAACTGTTTTTT.